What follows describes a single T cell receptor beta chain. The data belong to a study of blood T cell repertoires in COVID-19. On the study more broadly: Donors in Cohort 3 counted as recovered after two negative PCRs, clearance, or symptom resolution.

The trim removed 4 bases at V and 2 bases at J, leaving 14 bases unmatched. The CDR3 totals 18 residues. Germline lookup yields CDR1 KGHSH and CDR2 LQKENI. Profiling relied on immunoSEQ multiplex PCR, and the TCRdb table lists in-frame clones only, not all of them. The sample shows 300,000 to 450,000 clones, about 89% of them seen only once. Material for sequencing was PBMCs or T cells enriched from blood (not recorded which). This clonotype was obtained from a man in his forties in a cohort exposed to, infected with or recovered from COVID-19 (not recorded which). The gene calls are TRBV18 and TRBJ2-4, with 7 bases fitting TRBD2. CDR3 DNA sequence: TGTGCCAGCTCACTCGAGGTTTGGGCGGGAGTTTCCAAAAACATTCAGTACTTC. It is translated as CASSLEVWAGVSKNIQYF. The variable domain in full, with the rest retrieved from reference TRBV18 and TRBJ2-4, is NAGVMQNPRHLVRRRGQEARLRCSPMKGHSHVYWYRQLPEEGLKFMVYLQKENIIDESGMPKERFSAEFPKEGPSILRIQQVVRGDSAAYFCASSLEVWAGVSKNIQYFGAGTRLSVL.